This entry lists 30 T cell receptor beta chains sequenced from one sample in a study of OX40 agonist ivuxolimab in advanced cancers. The method behind the library was the immunoSEQ multiplex PCR assay. The table was pulled from immuneACCESS by TCRdb, which kept in-frame rearrangements only. Such tables lose some clones; where checked, under half of the loss comes from unresolved V genes, and the rest has no known cause. The sample table holds about 73,000 clones, of which approximately 86% were seen once. The ten largest clones represent under 0.75% of the sample. The starting material was CD4+ or CD8+ T cells sorted from blood, obtained in a trial of the OX40 agonist ivuxolimab. All receptors derive from an adult with an advanced solid tumor such as melanoma, head and neck, liver or kidney cancer.

The CDR3 sequence: CASGTDYGYTF. The CDR3 nucleotides are TGCGCCAGCGGGACAGACTATGGCTACACCTTC. The rearrangement links TRBV5-1 to TRBJ1-2, with 7 bases that match TRBD1. CDR1 is SGHRS and CDR2 is YFSETQ in the germline V gene. The junction had 0 bases not matched to a gene; V was cut back by 7 bases and J by 3 bases. The CDR3 has 11 amino acids.

The V call is TRBV6-5, the J call TRBJ1-2; a possible D gene is TRBD1 (5 bases). CDR3 length: 15 residues. Germline V gives CDR1 MNHEY, CDR2 SVGAGI. V lost 0 bases and J 8 bases, leaving 16 bases between the germline ends. The CDR3 DNA follows: TGTGCCAGCAGTTACTCGGGGCTAGGACCAAACGGCTACACCTTC. This gives the protein CASSYSGLGPNGYTF.

This clone appeared a single time. The chain carries TRBV27 and TRBJ2-1; tentatively, D is TRBD1 (5 bases). The length of the CDR3 is 18 residues. Germline V lookup: CDR1 MNHEY, CDR2 SMNVEV (reference sequence). V shed 5 bases and J shed 7 bases, with 27 bases lying between them. The CDR3 DNA is TGTGCCAGCAGTCCTAGGATTTTGGCAGGGAAAAGAAGGAATGAGCAGTTCTTC. Its translation: CASSPRILAGKRRNEQFF.

Written as DNA, the CDR3 is TGTGCCAGCAGCTTTGGACTGTCTCCCGGGTATGAGCAGTTCTTC. Translated, it gives CASSFGLSPGYEQFF. The chain is built from TRBV7-2 and TRBJ2-1; D possibly corresponds to TRBD2 (5 bases). The CDR3 consists of 15 residues. Germline V gene data show CDR1 as SGHTA and CDR2 as FQGNSA. Trimming pared 3 bases from V and 8 bases from J, leaving 17 bases between.

The chain employs TRBV5-1 and TRBJ2-5; 11 bases are a match to TRBD1. The CDR3 is made up of 16 amino acids. Germline CDR1 is SGHRS and CDR2 is YFSETQ. V dropped 2 bases and J dropped 5; count of bases not matched to a gene: 8. CDR3 sequence: CASSFSGTGGLETQYF. CDR3 in DNA: TGCGCCAGCAGCTTCTCCGGGACAGGGGGTCTGGAGACCCAGTACTTC.

The chain recombines TRBV7-9 with TRBJ2-2; 12 bases fit TRBD2. With 4 bases clipped from V and 4 bases from J, the junction kept 13 bases outside the gene matches. This CDR3 has 19 amino acids. Germline V gene data show CDR1 as SEHNR and CDR2 as FQNEAQ (reference sequence). The CDR3 here is CASSSYLEPTSGGTGELFF. CDR3 bases: TGTGCCAGCAGCTCCTACTTAGAGCCGACTAGCGGGGGCACCGGGGAGCTGTTTTTT.

The chain couples TRBV29-1 to TRBJ2-3; the D call may be TRBD1 or TRBD2 (5 bases each). Germline CDR1 reads SQVTM; CDR2 reads ANQGSEA. Trimming cost V 4 bases and J 0 bases, with 8 bases left between them. CDR3 length: 13 amino acids. DNA of the CDR3: TGCAGCGTTGGGGGACCGAGCACAGATACGCAGTATTTT. Translated, it gives CSVGGPSTDTQYF.

The chain is built from TRBV25-1 and TRBJ1-2; the D gene is possibly TRBD1 (6 bases). With 5 bases removed from V and 8 bases from J, the gap between germline ends came to 15 bases. Germline-derived CDR1 and CDR2 are MGHDK and SYGVNS. This CDR3 is 13 amino acids long. The CDR3 DNA reads TGTGCCAGCAGTCGGAGGGGGAGCGGGGGCTACACCTTC. Its protein product is CASSRRGSGGYTF.

The V call is TRBV6-6, the J call TRBJ1-1; a possible D gene is TRBD1 (5 bases). Trimming took 10 bases from V and 5 from J, leaving 17 bases between them. Germline CDR1 MNHNY, CDR2 SVGAGI (reference sequence). This CDR3 region has 13 residues. CDR3 DNA sequence: TGTGCCACCCTAGTCAAGGGACGGACTGAAGCTTTCTTT. Translated, it gives CATLVKGRTEAFF.

The J gene is TRBJ2-1, the V gene TRBV29-1; 7 positions match TRBD1. V shed 6 bases and J 4 bases; nucleotides not matched to a gene: 9. Germline loops: CDR1 SQVTM, CDR2 ANQGSEA. There are 14 residues in the CDR3. This CDR3 is CSVGQILTYNEQFF. The CDR3 DNA follows: TGCAGCGTGGGACAGATACTTACATACAATGAGCAGTTCTTC.

The chain links TRBV10-2 to TRBJ1-1; 7 bases agree with TRBD1. With 7 bases clipped from V and 0 bases from J, the junction kept 8 bases outside the gene matches. Germline-derived CDR1 and CDR2 are WSHSY and SAAADI. This CDR3 has 15 amino acids. CDR3 residues: CASTFSGQLNTEAFF. The DNA of the CDR3 is TGCGCCAGCACTTTTTCGGGACAGCTGAACACTGAAGCTTTCTTT.

This clone has more than one count but fewer than ten. The chain couples TRBV19 to TRBJ2-3; D possibly uses TRBD1 or TRBD2 (7 bases each). CDR1 LNHDA and CDR2 SQIVND come from the germline V gene (reference sequence). This CDR3 has 16 amino acids. V lost 3 bases to trimming and J lost 5 bases, with 18 bases between them. As DNA, the CDR3 is TGTGCCAGTAGTATTAGCGCAGGGGGGGTCAGAGATACGCAGTATTTT. Amino acids: CASSISAGGVRDTQYF. Complete variable domain (other parts from reference TRBV19 and TRBJ2-3): DGGITQSPKYLFRKEGQNVTLSCEQNLNHDAMYWYRQDPGQGLRLIYYSQIVNDFQKGDIAEGYSVSREKKESFPLTVTSAQKNPTAFYLCASSISAGGVRDTQYFGPGTRLTVL.

The chain employs TRBV5-1 and TRBJ2-6; D not resolved. Germline CDR1 SGHRS, CDR2 YFSETQ. The CDR3 sequence is 14 residues long. Trimming stripped 4 bases from V and 2 bases from J, with 7 bases between. CDR3 nucleotides: TGCGCCAGCAGCCCCTCCGCTGGGGCCAACGTCCTGACTTTC. This codes for CASSPSAGANVLTF.

V and J are TRBV19 and TRBJ2-5; 11 nucleotides agree with TRBD2. Trimming took 4 bases from V and 2 from J; bases not matched to a gene: 6. The germline gives CDR1 LNHDA, CDR2 SQIVND (reference sequence). This CDR3 is 16 amino acids long. CDR3 sequence (DNA): TGTGCCAGTAGTACCCCGGGACTAGCGGAGCAAGAGACCCAGTACTTC. Its protein product is CASSTPGLAEQETQYF. Full variable domain (outside the CDR3, taken from reference TRBV19 and TRBJ2-5): DGGITQSPKYLFRKEGQNVTLSCEQNLNHDAMYWYRQDPGQGLRLIYYSQIVNDFQKGDIAEGYSVSREKKESFPLTVTSAQKNPTAFYLCASSTPGLAEQETQYFGPGTRLLVL.

This chain joins TRBV9 and TRBJ1-2; D is ambiguous. Trimming removed 6 bases at V and 2 bases at J, with 20 bases between. The CDR3 contains 16 residues. The germline gives CDR1 SGDLS, CDR2 YYNGEE. This CDR3 is CASTPDIGHRNYGYTF. The CDR3 DNA reads as TGTGCCAGCACCCCAGATATCGGGCATCGGAACTATGGCTACACCTTC.

The chain has TRBV6-5 and TRBJ1-2; D is uncertain. CDR3 length: 12 amino acids. The V gene lost 0 bases and the J gene lost 14 bases, with 13 bases spanning the gap. CDR1 is MNHEY, CDR2 SVGAGI, per germline. CDR3 in DNA: TGTGCCAGCAGTTACTCAACGACCGCCGGAACCTTC. This gives the protein CASSYSTTAGTF.

CDR3 nucleotides: TGTGCCAGTAGTATCCCCGACAGGGTACACTATGGCTACACCTTC. It specifies CASSIPDRVHYGYTF. The genes are TRBV19 and TRBJ1-2, with 7 positions matching TRBD1. The CDR3 extends over 15 amino acids. Trimming at V came to 3 bases and at J to 3 bases, leaving 7 bases not matched to a gene. Germline-derived CDR1 and CDR2 are LNHDA and SQIVND (reference sequence).

The V and J genes are TRBV19 and TRBJ1-4; 9 nucleotides line up with TRBD1. This CDR3 is 15 amino acids long. Germline CDR1 LNHDA, CDR2 SQIVND (reference sequence). Trimming at V came to 7 bases and at J to 8 bases, leaving 11 bases not matched to a gene. For the CDR3, the DNA is TGTGCCAGTACCCCCACAGGGGGCGGAAGGGAAAAACTGTTTTTT. Residues: CASTPTGGGREKLFF.

The chain is built from TRBV6-5 and TRBJ2-1; D is uncertain. Germline lookup yields CDR1 MNHEY and CDR2 SVGAGI. V was trimmed by 2 bases and J by 9 bases, leaving 20 bases between them. The CDR3 has 16 amino acids. The CDR3: CASSYKAPFHLSEQFF. CDR3 bases: TGTGCCAGCAGTTACAAGGCTCCGTTTCATCTAAGTGAGCAGTTCTTC.

The chain employs TRBV9 and TRBJ2-2; 10 bases agree with TRBD2. The CDR3 length is 18 residues. Germline-derived CDR1 and CDR2 are SGDLS and YYNGEE. V gave up 3 bases and J gave up 0 bases; unmatched junction bases: 8. CDR3: CASSAIRTSGTNTGELFF. Written as DNA, the CDR3 is TGTGCCAGCAGCGCCATTAGGACTAGCGGAACGAACACCGGGGAGCTGTTTTTT.

The chain combines TRBV6-5 with TRBJ2-2, with 12 bases lining up with TRBD2. V lost 6 bases and J lost 6; bases outside the gene matches: 5. CDR1 and CDR2 from the germline V gene are MNHEY and SVGAGI. This CDR3 has 15 residues. The CDR3 here is CASRELAGGPGELFF. The CDR3 DNA reads as TGTGCCAGCAGAGAACTAGCGGGAGGACCCGGGGAGCTGTTTTTT.

For the CDR3, the DNA is TGTGCCACCAGCACCCGACAGGGGTTGTACGAGCAGTACTTC. Protein product: CATSTRQGLYEQYF. This chain links TRBV15 with TRBJ2-7; TRBD1 aligns across 8 bases. Trimming cost V 4 bases and J 4 bases; bases outside gene matches: 6. Germline CDR1 is LNHNV and CDR2 is YYDKDF (reference sequence). The CDR3 contains 14 residues.

The chain is built from TRBV27 and TRBJ1-5; no clear D. CDR3 length equals 15 residues. Trimming took off 3 bases at V and 1 base at J, with 10 bases between the two ends. The germline CDR1 and CDR2 sequences are MNHEY and SMNVEV (reference sequence). The CDR3 loop reads CASSFSGGSNQPQHF. As DNA, the CDR3 is TGTGCCAGCAGTTTCTCAGGAGGGAGCAATCAGCCCCAGCATTTT.

This chain links TRBV10-1 with TRBJ2-2; D tentatively fits TRBD1 or TRBD2 (5 bases each). Trimming took 2 bases from V and 0 from J, leaving 7 bases between them. The CDR3 loop spans 15 amino acids. The germline V gene has CDR1 WNHNN and CDR2 SYGVQD (reference sequence). The CDR3 sequence is CASSEGGTNTGELFF. In DNA, the CDR3 is TGCGCCAGCAGTGAGGGGGGAACGAACACCGGGGAGCTGTTTTTT.

The chain joins TRBV7-2 to TRBJ2-2, with 9 nucleotides matching TRBD1. From germline, CDR1 is SGHTA and CDR2 FQGNSA. V shed 5 bases, J shed 0 bases, and the junction held 4 bases outside the gene matches. This CDR3 is built from 16 residues. The CDR3: CASSPQGAANTGELFF. The CDR3 nucleotides read TGTGCCAGCAGCCCACAGGGGGCGGCGAACACCGGGGAGCTGTTTTTT.

V and J are TRBV19 and TRBJ2-7, with TRBD2 matching 7 bases. This CDR3 has 14 amino acids. Unmatched junction bases numbered 6, after V lost 7 bases and J lost 0 bases. The germline V gene encodes CDR1 LNHDA and CDR2 SQIVND (reference sequence). This CDR3 is CASNTAGTSYEQYF. DNA for the CDR3: TGTGCCAGTAATACAGCGGGGACCTCCTACGAGCAGTACTTC. Full variable domain (rest looked up from reference TRBV19 and TRBJ2-7): DGGITQSPKYLFRKEGQNVTLSCEQNLNHDAMYWYRQDPGQGLRLIYYSQIVNDFQKGDIAEGYSVSREKKESFPLTVTSAQKNPTAFYLCASNTAGTSYEQYFGPGTRLTVT.

This clone was seen once. The CDR3 DNA follows: TGCGCCAGCAGCTCGCTAACGACAGGCGCCGCCGGGAATGAGCAGTTCTTC. Translated: CASSSLTTGAAGNEQFF. The V gene is TRBV5-1, the J gene TRBJ2-1; D perhaps matches TRBD1 (6 bases). This CDR3 contains 17 residues. In germline, CDR1 is SGHRS, CDR2 YFSETQ. The V and J ends lost 3 bases and 7 bases respectively, with 23 bases between them.

This chain joins TRBV25-1 and TRBJ1-6; tentative D call: TRBD1 (6 bases). Trimming cost V 3 bases and J 10 bases, with 10 bases left between them. Per germline, CDR1 MGHDK and CDR2 SYGVNS. The CDR3 is 13 amino acids. CDR3 bases: TGTGCCAGCAGTGACTGGGACAAATCACCCCTCCACTTT. Translation gives CASSDWDKSPLHF.

This chain links TRBV4-1 with TRBJ2-5; D is perhaps TRBD1 (6 bases). Germline loops: CDR1 MGHRA, CDR2 YSYEKL. CDR3 length: 15 residues. Trimming pared 4 bases from V and 0 bases from J, leaving 12 bases between. The CDR3 region is CASSPGQPYQETQYF. CDR3 nucleotide sequence: TGCGCCAGCAGCCCCGGACAGCCGTACCAAGAGACCCAGTACTTC.

This chain uses TRBV7-2 with TRBJ2-7; no clear D. The CDR3 is 14 amino acids. Trimming removed 4 bases from V and 2 bases from J, with 12 bases in between. Germline V gene lookup returns CDR1 SGHTA and CDR2 FQGNSA. The CDR3 region is CASSSIGPPYEQYF. CDR3 in DNA: TGTGCCAGCAGCTCGATAGGGCCGCCCTACGAGCAGTACTTC.